Listed below are T cell receptor beta chains from one sample, sequenced in a study of blood T cell repertoires in COVID-19. Clones were read by immunoSEQ multiplex PCR, and TCRdb kept only the in-frame ones, dropping some. The sample holds tens of thousands of clones, about 86% seen once. The sample was peripheral blood. These receptors all come from a woman of 80 years or more with active or convalescent COVID-19. The CDR3 runs from the conserved cysteine through the conserved F or W. D genes are given only for firm matches. The size entry is marked missing in some rows and otherwise reads once, few, many or a size class.

>TRBV6-8|TRBJ2-5|TRBD1|-
CASTPPGQGAKETQYF
TGTGCCAGCACTCCCCCCGGACAGGGGGCGAAAGAGACCCAGTACTTC
>TRBV7-2|TRBJ1-2|-|-
CASSLARQPYGYTF
TGTGCCAGCAGCTTAGCGAGACAGCCATATGGCTACACCTTC
>TRBV7-8|TRBJ2-3|-|-
CASSLAKTGRKTDTQYF
TGTGCCAGCAGCTTAGCGAAGACAGGGAGGAAGACAGATACGCAGTATTTT
>TRBV29-1|TRBJ2-5|-|-
CSVERASWETQYF
TGCAGCGTAGAGAGGGCTAGCTGGGAGACCCAGTACTTC
>TRBV9|TRBJ2-3|-|-
CASSVGTFPDTQYF
TGTGCCAGCAGCGTGGGGACTTTCCCAGATACGCAGTATTTT
>TRBV5-1|TRBJ2-3|-|-
CASSLYDRFTDTQYF
TGCGCCAGCAGCTTGTACGACAGGTTCACAGATACGCAGTATTTT
>TRBV9|TRBJ1-4|-|-
CASSVGHVDEKLFF
TGTGCCAGCAGCGTAGGACATGTCGATGAAAAACTGTTTTTT
>TRBV5-8|TRBJ2-5|TRBD2|-
CASSYNRGGLETQYF
TGTGCCAGCAGCTATAATCGGGGGGGCCTGGAGACCCAGTACTTC
>TRBV7-6|TRBJ1-1|TRBD1|-
CASSLGTGIEAFF
TGTGCCAGCAGCTTAGGGACAGGAATAGAAGCTTTCTTT
>TRBV27|TRBJ2-6|-|-
CASSFIGAGANVLTF
TGTGCCAGCAGCTTTATAGGGGCTGGGGCCAACGTCCTGACTTTC
>TRBV18|TRBJ2-5|-|-
CASSPRIAVETQYF
TGTGCCAGCTCACCACGAATAGCTGTTGAGACCCAGTACTTC
>TRBV18|TRBJ1-1|-|-
CASSPPIDTEAFF
TGTGCCAGCTCACCACCCATAGACACTGAAGCTTTCTTT
>TRBV6-5|TRBJ2-1|TRBD2|-
CASSLALAGDEQFF
TGTGCCAGCAGCCTCGCACTAGCGGGAGATGAGCAGTTCTTC
>TRBV18|TRBJ2-3|TRBD2|once
CASSPNIGTSGTDTQYF
TGTGCCAGCTCACCTAATATAGGGACTAGCGGCACAGATACGCAGTATTTT
>TRBV4-2|TRBJ1-5|-|-
CASSQRGAYNQPQHF
TGTGCCAGCAGCCAACGGGGGGCTTACAATCAGCCCCAGCATTTT